The 25 T cell receptor beta chains presented below share a single source sample, sequenced in a study of CD8+ T cells in alopecia areata. It was with CD4, CD8alpha, NKG2D, NKG2ACE and other markers that pooled cutaneous lymph node cells were sorted. Isolated RNA was reverse transcribed into cDNA used as the sequencing template. Measured with immunoSEQ multiplex PCR; TCRdb has only the in-frame clones, and not every one. In total the sample includes under 350,000 clones, none of them seen once. The sample comprised CD4+ T cells sorted from a lymph node. Every receptor here comes from a C3H/HeJ mouse with alopecia areata. This line is of MHC haplotype H2-k.

This clone has more than one count but fewer than ten. Gene names are the mouse ones. The CDR3 extends 4 residues past the end of the read, so its final part is completed from the germline J gene. The chain recombines TRBV29 with TRBJ1-1, with 7 bases aligning to TRBD1. V dropped 3 bases and J dropped 3; count of bases not matched to a gene: 1. The V gene's germline CDR1 is MSHET and CDR2 SYDVDS. The CDR3 sequence is 13 residues long. The sequenced part of the CDR3 DNA is TGTGCTAGCAGTTTCCAGGGGGACACA. Its translation: CASSFQGDT. The CDR3 as a whole reads CASSFQGDTEVFF.

This clone showed up just a few times. Gene names denote mouse genes. The CDR3 end is not reached by the read, which stops 4 residues before it; the germline J gene fills it in. The same CDR3 is also encoded by other DNA sequences in this sample. V gene TRBV1 combines with J gene TRBJ2-7; unclear D gene. Germline V gene data show CDR1 as NSQYPW and CDR2 as LRSPGD (reference sequence). The CDR3 consists of 13 residues. The CDR3 DNA, read in part, is TGCACCTGCAGTGCAGCAGGAACTTAT. It is translated as CTCSAAGTY. The entire CDR3 sequence reads CTCSAAGTYEQYF.

As regards this clone: Gene names and germline refer to mouse. This same CDR3 is encoded by further DNA sequences in the sample. CDR3 in amino acids: CTCSADGTGGNTLYF. The sequenced CDR3 bases are TGCACCTGCAGTGCAGATGGAACTGGGGGAAAC. The gene calls are TRBV1 and TRBJ2-4, with TRBD2 matching 8 bases. With the read ending 4 residues before the CDR3 end, the germline J gene is used to fill in that end. Germline assignment: CDR1 NSQYPW and CDR2 LRSPGD (reference sequence). CDR3 length: 15 residues.

Note on this clone: Gene names refer to mouse genes. Coverage ceases 4 residues before the CDR3 finishes, and the germline J gene fills in the end. The genes are TRBV5 and TRBJ2-3; D might be TRBD1 (5 bases). V dropped 0 bases and J dropped 0 bases, with 10 bases sitting between them. The CDR3 spans 16 residues. Per the germline V gene, CDR1 is LGHNA and CDR2 is YNLKQL (reference sequence). The CDR3 bases that were read are TGTGCCAGCAGCCAAGAAAGGACATCTAGTGCAGAA. Residues: CASSQERTSSAE. The CDR3, in full, reads CASSQERTSSAETLYF.

This clone was picked up a small number of times. Germline and genes: mouse. The observed sequence ends 4 residues before the CDR3 terminus, with the missing tail filled in from the germline J gene. The V and J genes are TRBV1 and TRBJ2-5; 12 bases match TRBD2. The germline gives CDR1 NSQYPW, CDR2 LRSPGD (reference sequence). This CDR3 comprises 16 residues. CDR3: CTCSAEGTGGFDTQYF. The DNA read from the CDR3 is TGCACCTGCAGTGCAGAGGGGACTGGGGGGTTCGAC.

This clone has a handful of counts. Mouse germline and gene names are used. The read ends 4 residues early relative to the CDR3; the germline J gene fills the gap. The V call is TRBV13-3, the J call TRBJ2-1; a possible D gene is TRBD1 (5 bases). Per the germline V gene, CDR1 is NNHDY and CDR2 is SYVADS. The CDR3 runs to 15 residues. V was cut by 0 bases and J by 1 base, with 8 bases left in between. The covered CDR3 bases are TGTGCCAGCAGTGATGCACGGACAAACTATGCT. Translation gives CASSDARTNYA. The CDR3, in full, reads CASSDARTNYAEQFF.

This clone was seen more than once but under ten times. All gene names here are mouse names. The read ends 4 residues before the CDR3 terminus; that terminus is restored from the germline J gene. This rearrangement joins TRBV13-3 to TRBJ2-7; maybe TRBD1 (5 bases). This CDR3 region has 13 residues. V lost 0 bases and J 2 bases, leaving 6 bases between the germline ends. Germline CDR1 reads NNHDY; CDR2 reads SYVADS. This chain's CDR3 is CASSDVTAYEQYF. The part of the CDR3 DNA that was read is TGTGCCAGCAGTGATGTGACAGCCTAT.

Points on this clone: The gene names given are mouse names. CDR3 DNA, as far as it was read: TGTGCCAGCGTGACAAATGCAAACACA. Translating gives CASVTNANT. The whole CDR3 sequence reads CASVTNANTEVFF. The V call is TRBV13-2, the J call TRBJ1-1; no clear D. The read comes to an end 4 residues before the CDR3 does, leaving the germline J gene to fill in the end. Per the germline V gene, CDR1 is NNHNN and CDR2 is SYGAGS (reference sequence). Trimming removed 6 bases from V and 0 bases from J, with 9 bases in between. The length of the CDR3 is 13 residues.

For this clone: Mouse gene names and germline throughout. From the germline J gene comes the end of the CDR3, since the read stops 4 residues before it. This rearrangement joins TRBV1 to TRBJ2-3, with 14 bases aligning to TRBD2. This CDR3 region has 16 residues. Germline CDR1 is NSQYPW and CDR2 is LRSPGD (reference sequence). Trimming cost V 4 bases and J 1 base; bases outside gene matches: 1. The sequenced CDR3 bases are TGCACCTGCAGTGGGGACTGGGGGGGCGGTGCAGAA. Translated, it gives CTCSGDWGGGAE. From start to end, the CDR3 is CTCSGDWGGGAETLYF.

Notes on this clone: Germline and genes here are mouse. The read ends 4 residues before the CDR3 terminus; that terminus is restored from the germline J gene. Other DNA sequences of this sample code for an identical CDR3. The J gene is TRBJ2-2, the V gene TRBV31; 11 nucleotides match TRBD2. The CDR3 extends over 15 amino acids. CDR1 and CDR2 (germline): GKSSPN, SITVG. V lost 3 bases to trimming and J lost 1 base; unmatched junction nucleotides: 1. CDR3 amino acids: CAWRGTGGNTGQLYF. The covered CDR3 bases are TGTGCCTGGAGAGGGACTGGGGGAAACACCGGG.

As to this clone: The genes and germline here are from mouse. Read data end 4 residues before the CDR3 end; the end is taken from the germline J gene. V usage is TRBV1 and J usage is TRBJ2-5; 11 nucleotides align to TRBD2. Germline trimming cut 0 bases from V and 2 bases from J; bases unmatched to any gene: 4. The CDR3 runs to 17 residues. The germline gives CDR1 NSQYPW, CDR2 LRSPGD (reference sequence). The DNA read from the CDR3 is TGCACCTGCAGTGCAGAATACTGGGGGGGCGGCCAAGAC. Its protein product is CTCSAEYWGGGQD. The whole CDR3 protein is CTCSAEYWGGGQDTQYF.

This clone was observed a few times. All gene names here are mouse names. The read ends 4 residues early relative to the CDR3; the germline J gene fills the gap. This chain connects TRBV31 to TRBJ2-7; D possibly corresponds to TRBD1 (5 bases). Germline CDR1 and CDR2: GKSSPN and SITVG. This CDR3 has 10 residues. CDR3 residues: CAGRADEQYF. The sequenced part of the CDR3 DNA is TGTGCGGGCAGGGCAGAT. The complete variable domain, with remaining parts taken from reference TRBV31 and TRBJ2-7, reads AQTIHQWPVAEIKAVGSPLSLGCTIKGKSSPNLYWYWQATGGTLQQLFYSITVGQVESVVQLNLSASRPKDDQFILSTEKLLLSHSGFYLCAGRADEQYFGPGTRLTVL.

This clone appeared a few times. The germline and genes are mouse ones. The CDR3 end is not reached by the read, which stops 4 residues before it; the germline J gene fills it in. The chain couples TRBV14 to TRBJ2-7, with 8 bases lining up with TRBD1. Germline V lookup: CDR1 SGHDT, CDR2 FRDEAV. The CDR3 runs 13 residues. The covered CDR3 bases are TGTGCCAGCAGTTTGGGACAGGCGGAT. Translating gives CASSLGQAD. The entire CDR3 is CASSLGQADEQYF.

With regard to this clone: Gene names are the mouse ones. Read data end 4 residues before the CDR3 end; the end is taken from the germline J gene. This chain links TRBV19 with TRBJ2-7; D possibly corresponds to TRBD2 (6 bases). This CDR3 contains 12 residues. Germline V CDR1 and CDR2: FNHDT, SITEND (reference sequence). V dropped 5 bases and J dropped 3 bases, with 9 bases sitting between them. The DNA read from the CDR3 is TGTGCCAGCAGAAGGACTGTCTAT. It codes for CASRRTVY. The full CDR3 is CASRRTVYEQYF.

This clone was found a few times. The gene symbols are mouse symbols. The read ends 4 residues before the CDR3 terminus; that terminus is restored from the germline J gene. This chain uses TRBV31 with TRBJ2-2, with D possibly being TRBD1 (7 bases). Trimming took 0 bases from V and 4 from J, leaving 12 bases between them. This CDR3 spans 15 amino acids. CDR1 and CDR2 (germline): GKSSPN, SITVG. CDR3: CAWSLRGRPTGQLYF. The part of the CDR3 DNA that was read is TGTGCCTGGAGTCTGAGGGGGCGCCCCACCGGG.

A few counts support this clone. Each gene name is a mouse one. Read coverage stops 4 residues before the CDR3 terminus; the germline J gene supplies the remainder. This rearrangement joins TRBV13-3 to TRBJ1-1, with 9 positions matching TRBD1. Germline V gene sequence: CDR1 NNHDY, CDR2 SYVADS. The CDR3 sequence is 15 residues long. J gave up 0 bases and V 2 bases, and 2 bases lay outside the gene matches. CDR3 sequence: CASSERDRANTEVFF. The sequenced part of the CDR3 DNA is TGTGCCAGCAGTGAAAGGGACAGGGCAAACACA.

Concerning this clone itself: Gene names follow the mouse nomenclature. Coverage ceases 4 residues before the CDR3 finishes, and the germline J gene fills in the end. The V call is TRBV13-2, the J call TRBJ2-1, with D maybe TRBD2 (5 bases). The length of the CDR3 is 12 residues. Germline CDR1 and CDR2: NNHNN and SYGAGS (reference sequence). The part of the CDR3 DNA that was read is TGTGCCAGCGGTGTACTGGAAACT. Translated: CASGVLET. From start to end, the CDR3 is CASGVLETEQFF.

Only a few counts were recorded for this clone. Mouse germline and gene names are used. The sample holds other DNA sequences that translate to the same CDR3. The chain's CDR3 is CASSRGNSDYTF. CDR3 DNA (partial): TGTGCCAGCAGCAGGGGGAACTCC. The chain combines TRBV13-3 with TRBJ1-2, with 7 nucleotides matching TRBD1. The CDR3 extends 4 residues past the end of the read, so its final part is completed from the germline J gene. This CDR3 region has 12 residues. CDR1 and CDR2 from the germline V gene are NNHDY and SYVADS. With V trimmed by 5 bases and J by 2 bases, 0 bases remained unmatched.

This clone has a handful of counts. The gene names given are mouse names. The read finishes 4 residues shy of the CDR3 end, and the germline J gene is used to complete it. The V gene is TRBV13-3, the J gene TRBJ1-1; 7 nucleotides match TRBD1. The CDR3 extends over 15 amino acids. Unmatched junction bases numbered 5, after V lost 3 bases and J lost 0 bases. Germline V gene lookup returns CDR1 NNHDY and CDR2 SYVADS. CDR3 in amino acids: CASSGPGQTNTEVFF. The CDR3 bases that were read are TGTGCCAGCAGTGGCCCGGGACAGACAAACACA.

The sample holds many counts of this clone. The germline and genes are mouse ones. Sequencing ends 3 residues short of the CDR3 end; the germline J gene provides the rest. This rearrangement joins TRBV13-1 to TRBJ1-6; TRBD1 aligns across 9 bases. TRBJ1-6 is an ORF; its function is uncertain. Germline V gene lookup returns CDR1 NSHNY and CDR2 SYGAGN. The CDR3 covers 15 residues. With V trimmed by 4 bases and J by 6 bases, 5 bases remained unmatched. The CDR3 protein is CASSSGTGSNSPLYF. The DNA read from the CDR3 is TGTGCCAGCAGTTCCGGGACAGGGAGTAATTCGCCC.

Notes on this clone: Gene names refer to mouse genes. The read is 4 residues too short to cover the CDR3 end, so that end is filled in from the germline J gene. This sample includes further DNA sequences coding for the same CDR3. The rearrangement uses TRBV1 and TRBJ2-2, with a tentative D call TRBD1 (6 bases). This CDR3 is 15 amino acids long. In germline, CDR1 is NSQYPW, CDR2 LRSPGD (reference sequence). Trimming took off 1 base at V and 4 bases at J, with 10 bases between the two ends. The CDR3 is CTCSAGGGGTGQLYF. CDR3 DNA (partial): TGCACCTGCAGTGCAGGAGGGGGTGGCACCGGG.

In this sample, this clone turned up a few times. Gene names follow the mouse nomenclature. The CDR3 goes on 4 residues after the read ends, and that part is filled in from the germline J gene. The same CDR3 can be traced to other DNA sequences in this sample. The rearrangement joins TRBV1 to TRBJ2-1; 10 nucleotides line up with TRBD2. V shed 3 bases, J shed 5 bases, and the junction held 1 base outside the gene matches. The CDR3 covers 14 residues. The germline gives CDR1 NSQYPW, CDR2 LRSPGD (reference sequence). The CDR3 DNA, read in part, is TGCACCTGCAGTGCGGGGACTGGGGATGCT. Its protein product is CTCSAGTGDA. Given in full, the CDR3 is CTCSAGTGDAEQFF.

This clone has just a few counts. Genes and germline are mouse. The read stops 4 residues short of the end of the CDR3; the missing end is completed from the germline J gene. J is TRBJ1-2 and V is TRBV1; D unresolved. This CDR3 comprises 13 residues. Germline V CDR1 and CDR2: NSQYPW, LRSPGD (reference sequence). Trimming removed 1 base at V and 4 bases at J, with 7 bases between. Here the CDR3 reads CTCSAVFGSDYTF. The part of the CDR3 DNA that was read is TGCACCTGCAGTGCAGTTTTTGGCTCC.

This clone turned up a few times. Mouse gene names and germline throughout. The read ends 4 residues before the CDR3 terminus; that terminus is restored from the germline J gene. The chain uses TRBV17 and TRBJ2-3; TRBD1 matches 7 bases. The CDR3 has 15 amino acids. Losses at the gene ends were 5 bases for V and 0 bases for J; bases not matched to a gene: 5. Germline V gene sequence: CDR1 MNHDT, CDR2 YYDKIL. The CDR3 protein is CASSYRGGSAETLYF. The CDR3 DNA, read in part, is TGTGCTAGCAGTTACAGGGGTGGAAGTGCAGAA.

Concerning this clone itself: The germline and genes are mouse ones. From the germline J gene comes the end of the CDR3, since the read stops 4 residues before it. The J gene is TRBJ2-2, the V gene TRBV13-2; 8 bases fit TRBD2. V lost 0 bases to trimming and J lost 4 bases; unmatched junction nucleotides: 2. CDR1 is NNHNN, CDR2 SYGAGS, per germline (reference sequence). There are 15 residues in the CDR3. The CDR3 DNA, read in part, is TGTGCCAGCGGTGATGCAGGGACTGGCACCGGG. Encoded protein: CASGDAGTGTG. The full CDR3 is CASGDAGTGTGQLYF.